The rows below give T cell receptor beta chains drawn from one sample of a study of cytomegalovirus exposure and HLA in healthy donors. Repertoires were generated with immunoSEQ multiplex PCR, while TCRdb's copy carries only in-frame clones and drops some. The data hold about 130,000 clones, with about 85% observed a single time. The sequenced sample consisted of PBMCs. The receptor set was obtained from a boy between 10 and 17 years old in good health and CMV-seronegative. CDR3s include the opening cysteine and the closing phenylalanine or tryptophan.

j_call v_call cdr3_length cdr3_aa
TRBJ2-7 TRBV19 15 CASRQGWAREDEQYF
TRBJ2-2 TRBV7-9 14 CASSQQTHTGELFF
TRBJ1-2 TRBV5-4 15 CASSSGTALNYGYTF
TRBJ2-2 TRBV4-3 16 CASSPGTSYNTGELFF
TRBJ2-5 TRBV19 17 CASSIRGQGLSMETQYF
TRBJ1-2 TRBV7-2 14 CASSLSTGIYGYTF
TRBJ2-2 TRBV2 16 CASSEIAGTSTGELFF
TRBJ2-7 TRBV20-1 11 CSASTGFEQYF
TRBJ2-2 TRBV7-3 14 CASSTSGDTGELFF
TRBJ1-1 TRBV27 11 CASSLGQLAFF
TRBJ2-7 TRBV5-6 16 CASSLSPGTGLYEQYF
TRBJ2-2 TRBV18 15 CASSGTSGYTGELFF
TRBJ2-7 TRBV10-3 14 CAISVSGSFYEQYF
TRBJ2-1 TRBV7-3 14 CASSLGLANNEQFF
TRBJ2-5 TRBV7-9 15 CASSSEQGQGETQYF
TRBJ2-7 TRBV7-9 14 CASSKTSGSYEQYF
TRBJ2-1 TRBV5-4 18 CASSWGLAGGPGGNEQFF
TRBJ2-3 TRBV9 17 CASSVGRTATSTDTQYF
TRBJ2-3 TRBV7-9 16 CASSLSNRGSADTQYF
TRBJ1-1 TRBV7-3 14 CASSSSTGNTEAFF
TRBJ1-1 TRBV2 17 CASSEGVAGGGDTEAFF
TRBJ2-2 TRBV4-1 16 CASSQEGQGISGELFF
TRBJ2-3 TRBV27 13 CASSYSSTDTQYF
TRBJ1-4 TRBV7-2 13 CASSLVRGEKLFF
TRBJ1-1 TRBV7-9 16 CASSLAAGIRNTEAFF
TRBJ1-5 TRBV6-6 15 CASLGTGGINQPQHF
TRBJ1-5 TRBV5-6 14 CASSYGQANQPQHF
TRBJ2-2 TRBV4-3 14 CASSQDRFSGELFF
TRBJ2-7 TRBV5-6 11 CASSFWEEQYF
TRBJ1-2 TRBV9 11 CASSRYYGYTF
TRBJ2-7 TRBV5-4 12 CASSLYRDEQYF
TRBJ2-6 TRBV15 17 CATSSRQGWPGANVLTF
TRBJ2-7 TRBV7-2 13 CASSLFQFYEQYF
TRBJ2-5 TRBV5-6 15 CASSFIGTHQETQYF
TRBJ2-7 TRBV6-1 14 CASRLGQGIYEQYF
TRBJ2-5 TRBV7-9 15 CASSPRALGLETQYF
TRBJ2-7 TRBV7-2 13 CATGTSGGYEQYF
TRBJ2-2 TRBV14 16 CASSQDPGQITGELFF
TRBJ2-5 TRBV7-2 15 CASSLTSGVEETQYF
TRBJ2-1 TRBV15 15 CATSTEAGGRNEQFF
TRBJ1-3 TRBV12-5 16 CASGLARLYSGNTIYF
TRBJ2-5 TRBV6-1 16 CASSERAGRGQETQYF
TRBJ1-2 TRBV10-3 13 CAIMGAGEGGYTF
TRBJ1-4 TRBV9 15 CASSVSFGQLEKLFF
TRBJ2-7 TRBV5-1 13 CASSEQVDAEQYF
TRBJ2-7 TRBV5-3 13 CARSPQINREEYF
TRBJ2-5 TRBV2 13 CASKDRGSETQYF
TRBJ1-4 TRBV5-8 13 CASSDRGFEKLFF
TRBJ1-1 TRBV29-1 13 CSAADRGGTEAFF
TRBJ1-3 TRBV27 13 CASAGHSGNTIYF
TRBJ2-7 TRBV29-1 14 CSVPGQGIIYEQYF
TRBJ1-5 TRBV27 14 CASSYAASNQPQHF
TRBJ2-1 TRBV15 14 CATRVLAGSYEQFF
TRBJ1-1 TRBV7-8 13 CASRSPRNTEAFF
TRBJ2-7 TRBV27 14 CASSFQTSTYEQYF
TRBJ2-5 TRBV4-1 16 CASSLRDRGIQETQYF
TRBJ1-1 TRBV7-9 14 CSSSGGTAYTEAFF